A selection of T cell receptor beta chains follows, all from one sample in a study of T cells after yellow fever vaccination. One entry per CDR3 protein, called by TCRdb with MiXCR from the 5' RACE reads. The sample yields 450,000 to 550,000 distinct CDR3 sequences, roughly 22% seen once. The input for sequencing was PBMCs, taken approximately 22 days after the first yellow fever vaccination. These receptors all come from a man between 18 and 29 years old who received the YFV17D yellow fever vaccine. Both conserved end residues are part of each CDR3. Fields, in order: J gene, D gene, clone size, V gene, CDR3 DNA, CDR3 protein. D genes are given only for firm matches. Only part of the rows carry a size: once, few, many, or a class if the clone is expanded.

J: TRBJ1-6
D: NA
size: few
V: TRBV4-1
DNA: TGCGCCAGCAGCCAAGAGTCCAGGGCTGATTCACCCCTCCACTTT
CDR3: CASSQESRADSPLHF

J: TRBJ2-3
D: NA
size: few
V: TRBV7-3
DNA: TGTGCCAGCAGTAGGGGGTCGGCCACAGATACGCAGTATTTT
CDR3: CASSRGSATDTQYF

J: TRBJ1-4
D: NA
size: few
V: TRBV7-2
DNA: TGTGCCAGCACCAGACAGGCCGCAACTAATGAAAAACTGTTTTTT
CDR3: CASTRQAATNEKLFF

J: TRBJ2-7
D: NA
size: NA
V: TRBV9
DNA: TGTGCCAGCAGCGTAGGGGGGGAAGTTTACGAGCAGTACTTC
CDR3: CASSVGGEVYEQYF

J: TRBJ1-1
D: NA
size: NA
V: TRBV6-2/TRBV6-3
DNA: TGTGCCAGCAGTGGCCGACTAATGAACACTGAAGCTTTCTTT
CDR3: CASSGRLMNTEAFF

J: TRBJ2-5
D: NA
size: many
V: TRBV15
DNA: TGTGCCACCAGCAGAGGAGGAGGGGGGGCCGTTAAGACCCAGTACTTC
CDR3: CATSRGGGGAVKTQYF

J: TRBJ1-1
D: NA
size: NA
V: TRBV20-1
DNA: TGCAGTGCTAGAGATCCCAGGGGCTCGAACACTGAAGCTTTCTTT
CDR3: CSARDPRGSNTEAFF

J: TRBJ1-1
D: NA
size: NA
V: TRBV15
DNA: TGTGCCACCAGCAGACCTTACACTGAAGCTTTCTTT
CDR3: CATSRPYTEAFF

J: TRBJ2-5
D: NA
size: few
V: TRBV20-1
DNA: TGCAGTGCTAGAGGTTCCAGGGTGAGCGAGACCCAGTACTTC
CDR3: CSARGSRVSETQYF

J: TRBJ2-2
D: TRBD1
size: few
V: TRBV4-3
DNA: TGCGCCAGCAGCCAAGAACCCCAGGGGGCTGTCGGGGAGCTGTTTTTT
CDR3: CASSQEPQGAVGELFF

J: TRBJ1-2
D: NA
size: NA
V: TRBV29-1
DNA: TGCAGCGTTGGAAAAGGGGAAGGCTACACCTTC
CDR3: CSVGKGEGYTF

J: TRBJ2-4
D: NA
size: NA
V: TRBV20-1
DNA: TGCAGTGCTAGTTTGACAGGCCAGTCCAAAAACATTCAGTACTTC
CDR3: CSASLTGQSKNIQYF

J: TRBJ2-3
D: NA
size: NA
V: TRBV12-3/TRBV12-4
DNA: TGTGCCAGCAGTTTTATCAGTCATACGCAGTATTTT
CDR3: CASSFISHTQYF